These 17 T cell receptor beta chains share one sample of origin, sequenced in a study of prognosis after radiotherapy for stage I lung cancer. Amplification of the TCR beta CDR3 (from genomic DNA) was done by two-round multiplex PCR. With primers specific to each TRBV and TRBJ gene, the first-round PCR was performed. Using its own MiXCR run on the multiplex PCR reads, TCRdb lists one record per CDR3 protein. The sample contains about 14,000 distinct CDR3 sequences, roughly 50% of which appear only once. The sample was PBMCs, taken before or after stereotactic body radiation therapy (not recorded which). The receptors here all came from a donor at least 50 years old with non-small cell lung cancer.

Within the sample, this clonotype is medium-sized. The rearrangement joins TRBV24-1 to TRBJ2-1, with D unclear. The germline V and J ends were trimmed by 2 bases and 0 bases, with 10 bases remaining between them. CDR3 length: 16 residues. CDR1 KGHDR and CDR2 SFDVKD come from the germline V gene. The CDR3 DNA reads TGTGCCACCAGTGATTCATCTATGAGCTCCTACAATGAGCAGTTCTTC. Its protein is CATSDSSMSSYNEQFF.

V usage is TRBV15 and J usage is TRBJ2-7; TRBD2 matches at 10 bases. In germline, CDR1 is LNHNV, CDR2 YYDKDF (reference sequence). Trimming took 8 bases from V and 7 from J; bases not matched to a gene: 8. The CDR3 sequence is 13 residues long. CDR3 in DNA: TGTGCCACCGGTAGCCTAGCGGGAGAGGAGCAGTACTTC. As protein: CATGSLAGEEQYF.

This clonotype was recorded a few times. V usage is TRBV14 and J usage is TRBJ2-7; the match to TRBD2 covers 10 bases. Trimming took 4 bases from V and 1 from J; bases not matched to a gene: 4. Germline V gene data show CDR1 as SGHDN and CDR2 as FVKESK. The CDR3 is made up of 15 amino acids. DNA of the CDR3: TGTGCCAGCAGCCTCAGCGGGGGGGGTTCCTACGAGCAGTACTTC. It yields the protein CASSLSGGGSYEQYF.

The rearrangement links TRBV19 to TRBJ2-2, with no clear D. The CDR3 extends over 12 amino acids. Germline assignment: CDR1 LNHDA and CDR2 SQIVND (reference sequence). Trimming cost V 5 bases and J 11 bases, with 12 bases left between them. The CDR3 bases are TGTGCCAGTAGTTCCCCTTACGGTGAGCTGTTTTTT. Translated: CASSSPYGELFF.

Many counts were recorded for this clonotype. The chain is built from TRBV5-1 and TRBJ2-7; D remains unclear. The V gene's germline CDR1 is SGHRS and CDR2 YFSETQ. The V end lost 5 bases, the J end lost 0 bases, and 9 bases lay between the germline ends. The CDR3 loop spans 13 amino acids. CDR3 sequence reads: CASSRAVSYEQYF. DNA of the CDR3: TGCGCCAGCAGTCGCGCCGTCTCCTACGAGCAGTACTTC.

This clonotype is judged medium-sized. The rearrangement uses TRBV12-3 or TRBV12-4 and TRBJ1-2; D is unresolved. The CDR3 consists of 13 residues. Trimming stripped 1 base from V and 4 bases from J, with 7 bases between. The chain's CDR3 is CASSLGGFYGYTF. The CDR3 coding sequence is TGTGCCAGCAGTTTAGGAGGGTTCTATGGCTACACCTTC.

This chain joins TRBV15 and TRBJ2-3; perhaps D is TRBD1 or TRBD2 (5 bases each). Germline CDR1 reads LNHNV; CDR2 reads YYDKDF (reference sequence). The CDR3 spans 13 residues. V gave up 3 bases and J gave up 5 bases, with 9 bases separating them. CDR3 DNA sequence: TGTGCCACCAGCAGCTTGGGGGAAGATACGCAGTATTTT. Its translation is CATSSLGEDTQYF.

The CDR3 sequence is CSVEIGTSGQETQYF. In DNA, the CDR3 is TGCAGCGTTGAAATCGGGACTAGCGGACAAGAGACCCAGTACTTC. This chain joins TRBV29-1 and TRBJ2-5; 11 nucleotides line up with TRBD2. Germline V lookup: CDR1 SQVTM, CDR2 ANQGSEA. The junction had 4 bases not matched to a gene; V was cut back by 2 bases and J by 2 bases. The CDR3 has 15 amino acids. Filled out from reference TRBV29-1 and TRBJ2-5, the complete variable domain reads SAVISQKPSRDICQRGTSLTIQCQVDSQVTMMFWYRQQPGQSLTLIATANQGSEATYESGFVIDKFPISRPNLTFSTLTVSNMSPEDSSIYLCSVEIGTSGQETQYFGPGTRLLVL.

This clonotype has ten or more counts. CDR3 residues: CAWSIDPTDWNTEAFF. The CDR3 region has the DNA TGTGCCTGGAGTATTGACCCGACAGACTGGAACACTGAAGCTTTCTTT. J is TRBJ1-1 and V is TRBV30, with a weak D call TRBD1 (5 bases). Germline lookup yields CDR1 GTSNPN and CDR2 SVGIG (reference sequence). Trimming stripped 2 bases from V and 1 base from J, with 17 bases between. The CDR3 consists of 16 residues.

In this sample, this clonotype turned up many times. This chain links TRBV20-1 with TRBJ2-1, with TRBD2 matching over 9 bases. V lost 5 bases to trimming and J lost 0 bases; unmatched junction nucleotides: 2. Germline V gene lookup returns CDR1 DFQATT and CDR2 SNEGSKA (reference sequence). CDR3 length: 14 amino acids. CDR3 sequence: CSAGREGSYNEQFF. CDR3 DNA: TGCAGTGCTGGGCGGGAGGGCTCCTACAATGAGCAGTTCTTC.

In regard to this clonotype: A much larger clone sits a single nucleotide away, making a read error possible. The missing conserved phenylalanine or tryptophan at the end of this CDR3 makes a read error likely. V is TRBV11-2 and J is TRBJ2-4, with D perhaps TRBD1 or TRBD2 (5 bases each). The CDR3 contains 14 residues. The V gene's germline CDR1 is SGHAT and CDR2 FQNNGV. With 0 bases removed from V and 7 bases from J, the gap between germline ends came to 10 bases. CDR3 in amino acids: CASSLDSGLNIQYS. The CDR3 region has the DNA TGTGCCAGCAGCTTAGATTCGGGGCTGAACATTCAGTACTCC.

The chain recombines TRBV28 with TRBJ2-2; D is possibly TRBD1 (5 bases). Per the germline V gene, CDR1 is MDHEN and CDR2 is SYDVKM. Trimming removed 6 bases at V and 1 base at J, with 9 bases between. The CDR3 extends over 14 amino acids. Here the CDR3 DNA reads TGTGCCAGCAGCTTAGACAGGAACACCGGGGAGCTGTTTTTT. It yields the protein CASSLDRNTGELFF.

This clonotype is labeled medium-sized. The chain carries TRBV12-3 or TRBV12-4 and TRBJ2-3; possibly TRBD2 for D (6 bases). The CDR3 runs 14 residues. V lost 5 bases, J lost 4 bases, and 13 bases lay in between. DNA of the CDR3: TGTGCCAGCAGTCGACGGAGGGCCGCAGATACGCAGTATTTT. Amino acids: CASSRRRAADTQYF.

A remark on this clonotype: This likely stems from a read error, as it lies one base from a far larger clone. The chain has TRBV6-1 and TRBJ2-7, with no clear D. This CDR3 is 15 amino acids long. Germline V lookup: CDR1 MNHNS, CDR2 SASEGT. The V end was cut by 5 bases, the J end by 0 bases, with 14 bases between. Here the CDR3 reads CASSFSRGSSYEQYF. The DNA of the CDR3 is TGTGCCAGCAGTTTCTCTAGAGGCTCCTCCTACGAGCAGTACTTC.

This clonotype was seen at least ten times. This sequence joins TRBV2 and TRBJ2-5; 9 nucleotides line up with TRBD1. The CDR3 loop spans 15 amino acids. Germline loops: CDR1 SNHLY, CDR2 FYNNEI. J was trimmed by 5 bases and V by 5 bases; bases with no gene match: 9. The chain's CDR3 is CASSRDRVNLETQYF. In nucleotides, the CDR3 is TGTGCCAGCAGTCGGGACAGGGTGAATTTGGAGACCCAGTACTTC.

This chain links TRBV20-1 with TRBJ1-2; TRBD1 matches 8 bases. V was clipped by 4 bases and J by 2 bases; unmatched bases: 6. The CDR3 length is 14 residues. Germline CDR1 reads DFQATT; CDR2 reads SNEGSKA (reference sequence). The CDR3 coding sequence is TGCAGTGCTAAAATGACAGGGGCAAACTATGGCTACACCTTC. This codes for CSAKMTGANYGYTF.

The genes are TRBV27 and TRBJ1-2; 10 bases map to TRBD1. Germline values: CDR1 MNHEY, CDR2 SMNVEV (reference sequence). The ends lost 5 bases at V and 7 bases at J; junction bases unmatched: 7. The CDR3 is 14 amino acids. The CDR3 region is CASSRDRGYSGYTF. CDR3 bases: TGTGCCAGCAGTAGGGACAGGGGATACAGTGGCTACACCTTC.